The 6 T cell receptor beta chains below were found in one sample sequenced in a study of Ad26.COV2.S vaccination and SARS-CoV-2 variants (dated by TCRdb to the early 2020s). Libraries were made using the immunoSEQ multiplex PCR assay. TCRdb provides this immuneACCESS table in a form limited to in-frame rearrangements. Some clones are lacking; in checked studies, under half of them reflect an unresolved V gene, and why the rest are absent is not known. This sample comprises some 250,000 clones, 85% to 90% of them detected only once. Clones ranked in the top ten supply around 10% of the sample. Reading the label with the study, this specimen's treatment or condition is: some 20 received Ad26.COV2.S at low or high dose, single or two shots; roughly five received placebo; per-sample allocation not given. Repertoires of vaccine and placebo recipients were sequenced from samples taken on day 63 after the first injection.

The specimen comprised peripheral blood, sampled in a trial of Ad26.COV2.S vaccine versus placebo. These receptors came from a person between 18 and 65 years old who received the Ad26.COV2.S COVID-19 vaccine or a placebo.

The V and J genes are TRBV18 and TRBJ2-7, with D possibly called TRBD1 or TRBD2 (5 bases each). This CDR3 has 16 amino acids. Trimming took 2 bases from V and 0 from J, leaving 14 bases between them. Looked up from germline, CDR1 is KGHSH and CDR2 is LQKENI. CDR3 DNA sequence: TGTGCCAGCTCACCAACGACCAGGGACCTCTCCTACGAGCAGTACTTC. Protein: CASSPTTRDLSYEQYF.

The chain couples TRBV6-5 to TRBJ1-3, with D possibly matching TRBD1 (5 bases). The CDR3 spans 14 residues. The V gene lost 8 bases and the J gene lost 4 bases, with 15 bases spanning the gap. Germline V gene data show CDR1 as MNHEY and CDR2 as SVGAGI. CDR3 DNA sequence: TGTGCCAGCGAAGGGAGGGGAGGAGGAAACACCATATATTTT. Its protein product is CASEGRGGGNTIYF.

J is TRBJ2-7 and V is TRBV7-9, with D possibly being TRBD2 (5 bases). V was cut by 5 bases and J by 4 bases, with 18 bases left in between. Germline V CDR1 and CDR2: SEHNR, FQNEAQ (reference sequence). This CDR3 spans 15 amino acids. The CDR3 sequence is CASSPSIAMGYEQYF. Here the CDR3 DNA reads TGTGCCAGCAGCCCAAGCATAGCGATGGGTTACGAGCAGTACTTC. The full variable domain, with the rest looked up from reference TRBV7-9 and TRBJ2-7, is DTGVSQNPRHKITKRGQNVTFRCDPISEHNRLYWYRQTLGQGPEFLTYFQNEAQLEKSRLLSDRFSAERPKGSFSTLEIQRTEQGDSAMYLCASSPSIAMGYEQYFGPGTRLTVT.

The chain is built from TRBV6-5 and TRBJ1-1, with D unclear. This CDR3 region has 13 residues. CDR1 is MNHEY, CDR2 SVGAGI, per germline. V was shortened by 5 bases and J by 1 base, with 8 bases between the two germline ends. The CDR3 nucleotides read TGTGCCAGCAGTCGTACTGAGAACACTGAAGCTTTCTTT. Amino acids: CASSRTENTEAFF.

This chain joins TRBV2 and TRBJ1-2; D remains ambiguous. The V and J ends lost 6 bases and 4 bases respectively, with 18 bases between them. The CDR3 extends over 15 amino acids. The germline V gene encodes CDR1 SNHLY and CDR2 FYNNEI. CDR3 protein: CASSETLPGSYGYTF. The CDR3 nucleotides are TGTGCCAGCAGCGAAACGCTGCCGGGTAGCTATGGCTACACCTTC.

V is TRBV28 and J is TRBJ1-5; 8 bases align to TRBD1. CDR1 MDHEN and CDR2 SYDVKM come from the germline V gene. After removal of 10 bases from V and 4 bases from J, the junction contained 6 bases not matched to a gene. The CDR3 contains 13 residues. The CDR3 DNA reads as TGTGCCACCCAGGGGGCGGGGAATCAGCCCCAGCATTTT. Its translation is CATQGAGNQPQHF.